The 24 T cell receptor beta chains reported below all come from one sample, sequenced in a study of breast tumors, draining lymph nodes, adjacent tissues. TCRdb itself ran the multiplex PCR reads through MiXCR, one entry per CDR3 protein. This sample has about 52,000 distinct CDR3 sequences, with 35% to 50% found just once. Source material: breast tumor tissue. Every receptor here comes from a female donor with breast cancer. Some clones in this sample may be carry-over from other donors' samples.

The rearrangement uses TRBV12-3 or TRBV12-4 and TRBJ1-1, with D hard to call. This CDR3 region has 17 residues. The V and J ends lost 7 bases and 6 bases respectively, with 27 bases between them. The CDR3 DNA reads TGTGCCAGCACCTTAAGCCCGGGTGAAGGAGGGAGTCCTGAAGCTTTCTTT. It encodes CASTLSPGEGGSPEAFF.

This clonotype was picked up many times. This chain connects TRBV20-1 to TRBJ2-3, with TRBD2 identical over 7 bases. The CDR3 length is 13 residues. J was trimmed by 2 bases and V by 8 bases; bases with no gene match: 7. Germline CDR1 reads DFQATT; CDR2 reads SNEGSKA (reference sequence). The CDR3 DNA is TGCAGTCCAGCGGGGCGCCTCACAGATACGCAGTATTTT. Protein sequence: CSPAGRLTDTQYF.

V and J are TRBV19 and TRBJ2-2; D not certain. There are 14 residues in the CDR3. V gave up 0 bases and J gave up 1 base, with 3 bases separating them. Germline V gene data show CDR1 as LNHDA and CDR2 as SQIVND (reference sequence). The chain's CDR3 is CASSIDGNTGELFF. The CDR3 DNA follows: TGTGCCAGTAGTATAGACGGGAACACCGGGGAGCTGTTTTTT.

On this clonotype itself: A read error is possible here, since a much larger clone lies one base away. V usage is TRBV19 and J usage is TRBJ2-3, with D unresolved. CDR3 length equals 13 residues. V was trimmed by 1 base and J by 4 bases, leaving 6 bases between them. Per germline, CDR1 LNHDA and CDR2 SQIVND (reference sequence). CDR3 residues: CASSIANADTQYF. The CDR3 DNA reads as TGTGCCAGTAGTATAGCGAACGCAGATACGCAGTATTTT. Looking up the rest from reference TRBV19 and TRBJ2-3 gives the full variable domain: DGGITQSPKYLFRKEGQNVTLSCEQNLNHDAMYWYRQDPGQGLRLIYYSQIVNDFQKGDIAEGYSVSREKKESFPLTVTSAQKNPTAFYLCASSIANADTQYFGPGTRLTVL.

The DNA for the CDR3 is TGCAGTGCTAGAGATGAATCGACTAGCGGTAGGGGTGAGCAGTTCTTC. It encodes CSARDESTSGRGEQFF. This chain links TRBV20-1 with TRBJ2-1; TRBD2 matches at 9 bases. This CDR3 contains 16 residues. J was trimmed by 9 bases and V by 0 bases; bases with no gene match: 12. From germline, CDR1 is DFQATT and CDR2 SNEGSKA (reference sequence).

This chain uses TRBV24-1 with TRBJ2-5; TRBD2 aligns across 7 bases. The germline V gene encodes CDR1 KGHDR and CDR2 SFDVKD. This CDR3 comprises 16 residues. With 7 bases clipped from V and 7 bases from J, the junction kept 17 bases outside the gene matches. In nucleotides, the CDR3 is TGTGCCACCAGCGGACACGAGACCCATTCGGGAGGGACCCAGTACTTC. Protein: CATSGHETHSGGTQYF.

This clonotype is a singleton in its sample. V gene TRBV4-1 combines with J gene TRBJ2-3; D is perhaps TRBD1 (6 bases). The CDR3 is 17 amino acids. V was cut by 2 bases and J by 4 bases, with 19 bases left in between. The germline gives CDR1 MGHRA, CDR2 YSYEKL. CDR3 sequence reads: CASSQQSSRGVADTQYF. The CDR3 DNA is TGCGCCAGCAGCCAACAGTCCTCCAGGGGCGTAGCAGATACGCAGTATTTT.

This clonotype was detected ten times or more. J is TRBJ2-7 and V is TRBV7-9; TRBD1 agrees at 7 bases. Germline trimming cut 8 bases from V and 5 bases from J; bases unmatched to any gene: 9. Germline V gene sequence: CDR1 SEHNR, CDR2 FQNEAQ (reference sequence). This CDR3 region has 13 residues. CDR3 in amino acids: CASSDRVGHEQYF. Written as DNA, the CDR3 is TGTGCCAGCTCAGACAGGGTTGGGCACGAGCAGTACTTC.

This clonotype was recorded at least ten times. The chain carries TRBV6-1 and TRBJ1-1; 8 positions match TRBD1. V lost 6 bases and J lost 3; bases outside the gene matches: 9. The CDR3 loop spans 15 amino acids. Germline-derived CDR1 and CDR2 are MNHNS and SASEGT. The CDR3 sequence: CASSRQGQMHTEAFF. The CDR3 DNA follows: TGTGCCAGCAGCCGACAGGGGCAAATGCACACTGAAGCTTTCTTT.

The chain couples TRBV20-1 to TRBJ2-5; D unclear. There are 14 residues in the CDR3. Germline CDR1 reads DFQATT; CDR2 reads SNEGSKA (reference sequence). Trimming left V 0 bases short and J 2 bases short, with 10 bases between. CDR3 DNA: TGCAGTGCTAGAGACGGCGGAATACAAGAGACCCAGTACTTC. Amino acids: CSARDGGIQETQYF.

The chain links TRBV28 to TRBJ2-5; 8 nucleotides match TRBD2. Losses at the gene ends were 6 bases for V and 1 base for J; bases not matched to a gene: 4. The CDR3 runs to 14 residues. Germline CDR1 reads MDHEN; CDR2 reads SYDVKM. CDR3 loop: CASRFTSGQETQYF. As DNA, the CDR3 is TGTGCCAGCAGATTTACTAGCGGCCAAGAGACCCAGTACTTC.

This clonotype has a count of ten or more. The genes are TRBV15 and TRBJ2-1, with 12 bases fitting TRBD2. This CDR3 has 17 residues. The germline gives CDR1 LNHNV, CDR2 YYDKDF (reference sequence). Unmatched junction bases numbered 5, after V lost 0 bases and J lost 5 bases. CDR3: CATSRDLASGRDNEQFF. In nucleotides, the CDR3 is TGTGCCACCAGCAGAGATTTAGCTAGCGGGAGGGACAATGAGCAGTTCTTC.

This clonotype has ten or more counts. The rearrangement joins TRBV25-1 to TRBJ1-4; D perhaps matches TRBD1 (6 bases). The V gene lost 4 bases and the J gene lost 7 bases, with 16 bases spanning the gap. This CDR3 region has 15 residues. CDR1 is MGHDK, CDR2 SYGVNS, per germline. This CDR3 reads CASSAPSRGGEKLFF. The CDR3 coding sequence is TGTGCCAGCAGTGCCCCGAGCAGGGGAGGTGAAAAACTGTTTTTT. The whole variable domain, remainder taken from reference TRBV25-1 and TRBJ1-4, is EADIYQTPRYLVIGTGKKITLECSQTMGHDKMYWYQQDPGMELHLIHYSYGVNSTEKGDLSSESTVSRIRTEHFPLTLESARPSHTSQYLCASSAPSRGGEKLFFGSGTQLSVL.

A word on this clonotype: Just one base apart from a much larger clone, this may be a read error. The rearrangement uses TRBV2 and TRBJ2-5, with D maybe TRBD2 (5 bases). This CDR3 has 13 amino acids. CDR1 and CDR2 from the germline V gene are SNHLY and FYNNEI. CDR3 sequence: CASCDGVGGTQYF. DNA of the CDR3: TGTGCCAGCTGTGACGGGGTCGGAGGGACCCAGTACTTC.

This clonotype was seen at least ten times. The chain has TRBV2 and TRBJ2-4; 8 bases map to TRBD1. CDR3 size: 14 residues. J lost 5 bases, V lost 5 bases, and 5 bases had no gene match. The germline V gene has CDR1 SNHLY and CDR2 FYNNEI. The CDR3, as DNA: TGTGCCAGCAGTTTGGACAGGGTGGAAAACATTCAGTACTTC. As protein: CASSLDRVENIQYF.

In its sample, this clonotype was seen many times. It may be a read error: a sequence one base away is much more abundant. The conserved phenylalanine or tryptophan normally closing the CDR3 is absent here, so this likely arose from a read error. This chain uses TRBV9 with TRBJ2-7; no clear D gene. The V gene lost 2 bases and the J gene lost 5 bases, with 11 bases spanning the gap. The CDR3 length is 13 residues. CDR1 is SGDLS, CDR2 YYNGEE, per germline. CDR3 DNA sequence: TGTGCCAGCAGCGTGGGTTATGTTAACGAGCAGTACTCC. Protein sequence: CASSVGYVNEQYS.

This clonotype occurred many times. The CDR3 loop reads CASSLVAGGIGELFF. As DNA, the CDR3 is TGTGCCAGCAGCTTAGTGGCGGGAGGGATCGGGGAGCTGTTTTTT. V is TRBV7-2 and J is TRBJ2-2, with 9 positions matching TRBD2. Germline trimming cut 1 base from V and 7 bases from J; bases unmatched to any gene: 4. Germline CDR1 reads SGHTA; CDR2 reads FQGNSA. The CDR3 consists of 15 residues.

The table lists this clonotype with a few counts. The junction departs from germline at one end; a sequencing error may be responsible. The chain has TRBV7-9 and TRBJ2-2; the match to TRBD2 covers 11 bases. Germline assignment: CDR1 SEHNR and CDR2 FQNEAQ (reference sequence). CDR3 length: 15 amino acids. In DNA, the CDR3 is TGTGCCAGCCGAGGGCTAGCGGGAGGAACCGGGGAGCTGCTTTTT. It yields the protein CASRGLAGGTGELLF.

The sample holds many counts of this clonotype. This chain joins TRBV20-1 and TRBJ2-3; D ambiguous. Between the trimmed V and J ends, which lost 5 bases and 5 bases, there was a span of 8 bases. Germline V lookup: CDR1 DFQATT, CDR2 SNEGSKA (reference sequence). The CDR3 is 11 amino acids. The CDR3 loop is CSAAQQDTQYF. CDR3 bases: TGCAGTGCTGCTCAACAAGATACGCAGTATTTT.

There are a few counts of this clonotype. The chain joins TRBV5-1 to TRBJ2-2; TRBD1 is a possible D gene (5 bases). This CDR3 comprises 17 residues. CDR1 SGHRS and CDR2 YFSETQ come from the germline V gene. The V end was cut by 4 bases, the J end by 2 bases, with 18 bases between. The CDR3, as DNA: TGCGCCAGCAGCCCCCTCATCGACAGTTTCAACACCGGGGAGCTGTTTTTT. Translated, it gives CASSPLIDSFNTGELFF.

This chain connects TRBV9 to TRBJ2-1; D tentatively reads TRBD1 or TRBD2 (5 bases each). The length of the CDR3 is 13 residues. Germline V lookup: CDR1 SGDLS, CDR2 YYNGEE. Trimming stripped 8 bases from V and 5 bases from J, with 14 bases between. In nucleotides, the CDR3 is TGTGCCAGTGGCGAGGGGCCTAACAATGAGCAGTTCTTC. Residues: CASGEGPNNEQFF.

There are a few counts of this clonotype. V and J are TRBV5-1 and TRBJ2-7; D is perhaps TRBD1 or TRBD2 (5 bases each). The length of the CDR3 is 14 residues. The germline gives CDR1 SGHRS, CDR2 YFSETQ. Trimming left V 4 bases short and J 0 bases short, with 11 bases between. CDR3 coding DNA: TGCGCCAGCAGCCTGGTTGGGGGCTCCTACGAGCAGTACTTC. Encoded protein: CASSLVGGSYEQYF. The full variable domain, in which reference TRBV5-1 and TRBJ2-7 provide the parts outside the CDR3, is KAGVTQTPRYLIKTRGQQVTLSCSPISGHRSVSWYQQTPGQGLQFLFEYFSETQRNKGNFPGRFSGRQFSNSRSEMNVSTLELGDSALYLCASSLVGGSYEQYFGPGTRLTVT.

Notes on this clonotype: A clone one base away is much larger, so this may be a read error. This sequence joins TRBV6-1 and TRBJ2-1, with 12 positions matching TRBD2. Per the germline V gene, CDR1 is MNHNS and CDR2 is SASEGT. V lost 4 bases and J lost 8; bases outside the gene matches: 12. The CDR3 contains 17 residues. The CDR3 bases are TGTGCCAGCAGTGCAGCCCCGATGACTAGCGGGAGTCATGAGCAGTTCTTC. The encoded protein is CASSAAPMTSGSHEQFF.

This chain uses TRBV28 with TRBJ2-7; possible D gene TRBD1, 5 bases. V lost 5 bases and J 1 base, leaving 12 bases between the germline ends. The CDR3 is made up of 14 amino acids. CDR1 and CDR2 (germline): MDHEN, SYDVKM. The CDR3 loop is CASSLQGASYEQYF. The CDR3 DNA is TGTGCCAGCAGTCTTCAGGGCGCTTCCTACGAGCAGTACTTC. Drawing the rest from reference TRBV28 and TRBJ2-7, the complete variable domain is DVKVTQSSRYLVKRTGEKVFLECVQDMDHENMFWYRQDPGLGLRLIYFSYDVKMKEKGDIPEGYSVSREKKERFSLILESASTNQTSMYLCASSLQGASYEQYFGPGTRLTVT.